There are a few counts of the clone carrying this T cell receptor beta chain. Its specificity is not known. A library of TCRbeta sequences, prepared with unique molecular identifiers, was generated. In TCRdb, the PCR reads were re-called with MiXCR into one record per CDR3 protein. This sample yields around 600,000 distinct CDR3 sequences, of which around 23% are seen a single time; around 14% belongs to the top ten. The entry originates in a study of T-cell reconstitution after alpha-beta-depleted transplantation in children. This CDR3 spans 17 amino acids. Trimming cost V 3 bases and J 6 bases, with 24 bases left between them. Germline V lookup: CDR1 MDHEN, CDR2 SYDVKM. Study-wide results and limits: T-cell counts and diversity at one year post-transplant came mainly from newly produced T cells.

Sequenced material: PBMCs, mostly from graft donor cells, taken 360 days after TCRalphabeta/CD19-depleted stem cell transplant. This TCR was recovered from a boy less than two years old who had a stem cell transplant for acute myeloid leukemia, so the T cells may come from the graft donor. The J gene is TRBJ2-7, the V gene TRBV28; possible D gene TRBD2, 5 bases. In DNA, the CDR3 is TGTGCCAGCAGTTTGGGTCGGCTGGGGTTCAAAGGGAGCGAGCAGTACGTC. Amino acids: CASSLGRLGFKGSEQYV.